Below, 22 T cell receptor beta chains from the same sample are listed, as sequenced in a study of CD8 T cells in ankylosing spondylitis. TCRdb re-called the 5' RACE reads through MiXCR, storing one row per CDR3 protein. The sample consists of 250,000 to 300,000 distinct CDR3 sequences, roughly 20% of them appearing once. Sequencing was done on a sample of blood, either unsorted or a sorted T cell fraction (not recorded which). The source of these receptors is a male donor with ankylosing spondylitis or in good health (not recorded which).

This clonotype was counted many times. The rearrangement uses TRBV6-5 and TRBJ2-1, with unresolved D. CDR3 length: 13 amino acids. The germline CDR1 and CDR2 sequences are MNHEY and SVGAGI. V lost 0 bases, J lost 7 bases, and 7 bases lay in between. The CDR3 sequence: CASSYSGLNEQFF. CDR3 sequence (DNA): TGTGCCAGCAGTTACTCAGGCCTAAATGAGCAGTTCTTC.

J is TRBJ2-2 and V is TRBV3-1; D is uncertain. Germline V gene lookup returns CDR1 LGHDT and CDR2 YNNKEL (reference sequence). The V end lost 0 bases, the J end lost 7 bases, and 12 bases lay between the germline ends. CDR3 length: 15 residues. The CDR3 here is CASSQEGPWDGELFF. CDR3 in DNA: TGTGCCAGCAGCCAAGAAGGACCATGGGACGGGGAGCTGTTTTTT. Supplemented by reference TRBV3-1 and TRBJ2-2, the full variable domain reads DTAVSQTPKYLVTQMGNDKSIKCEQNLGHDTMYWYKQDSKKFLKIMFSYNNKELIINETVPNRFSPKSPDKAHLNLHINSLELGDSAVYFCASSQEGPWDGELFFGEGSRLTVL.

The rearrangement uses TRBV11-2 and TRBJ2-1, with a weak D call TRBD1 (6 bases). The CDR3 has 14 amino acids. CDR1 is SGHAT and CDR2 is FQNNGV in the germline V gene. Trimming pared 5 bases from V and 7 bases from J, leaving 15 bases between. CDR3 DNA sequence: TGTGCCAGCAGCCCCCAGCTGGGGGCAAATGAGCAGTTCTTC. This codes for CASSPQLGANEQFF.

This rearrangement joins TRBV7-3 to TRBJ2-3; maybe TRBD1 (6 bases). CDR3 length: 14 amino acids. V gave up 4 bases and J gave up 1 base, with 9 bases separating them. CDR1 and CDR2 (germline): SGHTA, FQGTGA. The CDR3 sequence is CASSSRGGTDTQYF. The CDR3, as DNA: TGTGCCAGCAGCTCCAGGGGAGGCACAGATACGCAGTATTTT. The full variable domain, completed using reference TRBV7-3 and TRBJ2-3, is GAGVSQTPSNKVTEKGKYVELRCDPISGHTALYWYRQSLGQGPEFLIYFQGTGAADDSGLPNDRFFAVRPEGSVSTLKIQRTERGDSAVYLCASSSRGGTDTQYFGPGTRLTVL.

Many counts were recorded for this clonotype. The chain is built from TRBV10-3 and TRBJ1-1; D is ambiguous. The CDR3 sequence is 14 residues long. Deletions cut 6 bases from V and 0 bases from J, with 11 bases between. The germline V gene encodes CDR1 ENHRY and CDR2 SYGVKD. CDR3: CAISPNMLNTEAFF. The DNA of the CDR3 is TGTGCCATCAGCCCCAATATGTTGAACACTGAAGCTTTCTTT.

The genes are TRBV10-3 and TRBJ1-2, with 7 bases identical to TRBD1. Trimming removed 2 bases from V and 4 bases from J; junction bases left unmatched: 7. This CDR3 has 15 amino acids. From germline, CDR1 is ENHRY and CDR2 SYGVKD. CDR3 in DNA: TGTGCCATCAGTGAGACACAGGGGTGGCTCTATGGCTACACCTTC. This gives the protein CAISETQGWLYGYTF.

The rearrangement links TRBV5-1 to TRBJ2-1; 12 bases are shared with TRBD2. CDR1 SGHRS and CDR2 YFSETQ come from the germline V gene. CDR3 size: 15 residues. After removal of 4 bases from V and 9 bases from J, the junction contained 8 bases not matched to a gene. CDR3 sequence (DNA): TGCGCCAGCAGCCCCTCTAGCGGGGGGGCCAGTGAGCAGTTCTTC. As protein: CASSPSSGGASEQFF.

The CDR3 sequence: CASSQELAGGVNEQFF. The CDR3 coding sequence is TGTGCCAGCAGCCAAGAATTAGCGGGAGGAGTCAATGAGCAGTTCTTC. V gene TRBV3-1 combines with J gene TRBJ2-1, with 10 nucleotides matching TRBD2. V lost 0 bases and J lost 6; bases outside the gene matches: 5. Germline V lookup: CDR1 LGHDT, CDR2 YNNKEL (reference sequence). CDR3 length equals 16 residues.

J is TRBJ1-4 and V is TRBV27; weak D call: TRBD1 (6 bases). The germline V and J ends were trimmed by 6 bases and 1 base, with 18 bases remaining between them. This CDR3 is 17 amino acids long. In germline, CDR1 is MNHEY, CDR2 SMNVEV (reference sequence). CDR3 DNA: TGTGCCAGCAGCCGTGGGGGCCGAGTGGGAACTAATGAAAAACTGTTTTTT. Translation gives CASSRGGRVGTNEKLFF. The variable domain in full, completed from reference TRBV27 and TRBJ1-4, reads EAQVTQNPRYLITVTGKKLTVTCSQNMNHEYMSWYRQDPGLGLRQIYYSMNVEVTDKGDVPEGYKVSRKEKRNFPLILESPSPNQTSLYFCASSRGGRVGTNEKLFFGSGTQLSVL.

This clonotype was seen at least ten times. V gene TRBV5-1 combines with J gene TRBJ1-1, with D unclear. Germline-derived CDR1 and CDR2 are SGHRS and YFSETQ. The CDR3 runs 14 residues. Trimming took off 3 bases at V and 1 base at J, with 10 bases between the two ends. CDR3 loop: CASSSGRSNTEAFF. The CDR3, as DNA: TGCGCCAGCAGCTCCGGGCGCTCGAACACTGAAGCTTTCTTT.

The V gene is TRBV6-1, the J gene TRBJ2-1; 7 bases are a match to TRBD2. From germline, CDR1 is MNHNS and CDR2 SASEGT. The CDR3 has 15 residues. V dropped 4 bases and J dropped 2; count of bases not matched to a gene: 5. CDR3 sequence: CASSARLAPYNEQFF. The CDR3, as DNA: TGTGCCAGCAGTGCCAGACTAGCCCCCTACAATGAGCAGTTCTTC.

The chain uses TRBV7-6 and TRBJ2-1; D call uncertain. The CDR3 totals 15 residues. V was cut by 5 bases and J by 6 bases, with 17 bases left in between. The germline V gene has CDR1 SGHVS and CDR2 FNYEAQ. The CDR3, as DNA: TGTGCCAGCAGCCCCCAGGTCGGTTCAAGCAATGAGCAGTTCTTC. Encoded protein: CASSPQVGSSNEQFF.

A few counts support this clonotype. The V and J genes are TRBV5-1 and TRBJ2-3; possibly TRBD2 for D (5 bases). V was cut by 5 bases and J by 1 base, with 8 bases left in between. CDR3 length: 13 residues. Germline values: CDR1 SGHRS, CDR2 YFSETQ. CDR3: CASRSGGTDTQYF. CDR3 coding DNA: TGCGCCAGCAGATCCGGGGGCACAGATACGCAGTATTTT.

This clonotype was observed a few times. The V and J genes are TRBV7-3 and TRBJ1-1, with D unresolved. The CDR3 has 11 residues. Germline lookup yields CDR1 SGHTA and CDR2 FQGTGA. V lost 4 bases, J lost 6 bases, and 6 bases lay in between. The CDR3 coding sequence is TGTGCCAGCAGCTCAGTCCCTGAAGCTTTCTTT. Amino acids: CASSSVPEAFF.

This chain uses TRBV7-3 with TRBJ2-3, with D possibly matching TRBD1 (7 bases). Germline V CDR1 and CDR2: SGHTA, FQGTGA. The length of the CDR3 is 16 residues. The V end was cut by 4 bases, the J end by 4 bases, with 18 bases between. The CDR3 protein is CASSSSRPGGSDTQYF. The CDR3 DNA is TGTGCCAGCAGCTCCTCCCGACCAGGGGGGTCAGATACGCAGTATTTT.

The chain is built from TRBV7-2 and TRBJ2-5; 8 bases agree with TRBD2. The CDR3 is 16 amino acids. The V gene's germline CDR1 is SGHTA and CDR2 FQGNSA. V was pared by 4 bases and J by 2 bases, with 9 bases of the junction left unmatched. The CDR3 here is CASSSVKAGGQETQYF. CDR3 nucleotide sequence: TGTGCCAGCAGCTCAGTAAAGGCGGGGGGTCAAGAGACCCAGTACTTC.

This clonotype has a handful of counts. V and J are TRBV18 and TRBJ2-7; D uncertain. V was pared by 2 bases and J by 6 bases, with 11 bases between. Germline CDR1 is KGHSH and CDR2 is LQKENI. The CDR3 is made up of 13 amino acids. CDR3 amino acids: CASSPDRQREQYV. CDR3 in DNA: TGTGCCAGCTCACCAGATCGGCAGCGCGAGCAGTACGTC.

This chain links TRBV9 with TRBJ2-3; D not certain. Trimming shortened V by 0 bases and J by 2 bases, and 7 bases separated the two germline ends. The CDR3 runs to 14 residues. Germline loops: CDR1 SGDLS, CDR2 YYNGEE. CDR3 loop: CASSVDDNTDTQYF. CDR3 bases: TGTGCCAGCAGCGTAGACGATAACACAGATACGCAGTATTTT.

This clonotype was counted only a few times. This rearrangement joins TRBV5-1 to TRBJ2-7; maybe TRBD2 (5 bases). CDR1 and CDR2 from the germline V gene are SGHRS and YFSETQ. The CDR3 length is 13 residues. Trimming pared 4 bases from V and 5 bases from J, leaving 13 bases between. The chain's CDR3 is CASSPNGVDEQYV. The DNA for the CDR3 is TGCGCCAGCAGCCCGAACGGGGTAGACGAGCAGTACGTC.

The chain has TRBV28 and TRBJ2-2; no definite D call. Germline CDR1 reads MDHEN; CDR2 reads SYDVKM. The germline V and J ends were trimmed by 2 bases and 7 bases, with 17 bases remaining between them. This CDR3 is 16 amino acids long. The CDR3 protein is CASSLLLSSNGGELFF. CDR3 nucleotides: TGTGCCAGCAGTTTACTCCTGAGCAGCAACGGCGGGGAGCTGTTTTTT. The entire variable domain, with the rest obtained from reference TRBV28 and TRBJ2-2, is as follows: DVKVTQSSRYLVKRTGEKVFLECVQDMDHENMFWYRQDPGLGLRLIYFSYDVKMKEKGDIPEGYSVSREKKERFSLILESASTNQTSMYLCASSLLLSSNGGELFFGEGSRLTVL.

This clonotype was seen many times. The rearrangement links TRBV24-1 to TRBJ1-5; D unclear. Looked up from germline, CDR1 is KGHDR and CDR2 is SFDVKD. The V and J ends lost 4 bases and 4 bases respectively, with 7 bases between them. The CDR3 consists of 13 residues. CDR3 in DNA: TGTGCCACCAGTGACCAAAGTAATCAGCCCCAGCATTTT. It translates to CATSDQSNQPQHF.

The chain's CDR3 is CASSVGGFQETQYF. The CDR3 DNA is TGTGCCAGCAGCGTAGGAGGGTTCCAAGAGACCCAGTACTTC. This chain links TRBV9 with TRBJ2-5; TRBD2 might be the D (5 bases). This CDR3 spans 14 amino acids. Germline loops: CDR1 SGDLS, CDR2 YYNGEE. V lost 0 bases and J 1 base, leaving 7 bases between the germline ends.